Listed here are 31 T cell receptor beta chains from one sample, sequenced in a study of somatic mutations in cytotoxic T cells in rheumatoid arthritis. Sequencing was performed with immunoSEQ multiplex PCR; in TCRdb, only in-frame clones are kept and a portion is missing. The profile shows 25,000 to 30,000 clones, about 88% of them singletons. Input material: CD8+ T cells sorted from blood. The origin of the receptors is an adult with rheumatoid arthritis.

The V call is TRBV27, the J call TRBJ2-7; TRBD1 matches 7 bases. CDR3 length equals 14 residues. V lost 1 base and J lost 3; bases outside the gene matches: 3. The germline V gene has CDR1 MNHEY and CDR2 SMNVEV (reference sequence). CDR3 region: CASSLYRGGYEQYF. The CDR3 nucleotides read TGTGCCAGCAGTTTATACAGGGGCGGCTACGAGCAGTACTTC.

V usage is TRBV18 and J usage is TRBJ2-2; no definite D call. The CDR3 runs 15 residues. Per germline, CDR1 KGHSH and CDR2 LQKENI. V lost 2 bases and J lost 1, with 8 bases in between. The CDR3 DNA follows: TGTGCCAGCTCACCAGAGTCAGGGAACACCGGGGAGCTGTTTTTT. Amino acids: CASSPESGNTGELFF.

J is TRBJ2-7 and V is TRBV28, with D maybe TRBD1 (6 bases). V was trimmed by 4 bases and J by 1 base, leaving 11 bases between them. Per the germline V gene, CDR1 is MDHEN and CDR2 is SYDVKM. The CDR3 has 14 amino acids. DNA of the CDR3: TGTGCCAGCAGTTCTTCAGGGGAGTCCTACGAGCAGTACTTC. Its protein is CASSSSGESYEQYF.

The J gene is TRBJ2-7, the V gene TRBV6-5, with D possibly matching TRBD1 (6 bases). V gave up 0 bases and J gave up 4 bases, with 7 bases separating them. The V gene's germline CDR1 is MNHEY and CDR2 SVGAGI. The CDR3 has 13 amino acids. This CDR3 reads CASSYSRGYEQYF. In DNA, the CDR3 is TGTGCCAGCAGTTACTCCAGGGGTTACGAGCAGTACTTC.

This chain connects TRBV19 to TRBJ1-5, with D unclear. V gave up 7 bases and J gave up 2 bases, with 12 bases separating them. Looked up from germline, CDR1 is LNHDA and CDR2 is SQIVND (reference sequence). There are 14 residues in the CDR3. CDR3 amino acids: CASKQPGGNQPQHF. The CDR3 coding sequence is TGTGCCAGTAAGCAGCCAGGCGGCAATCAGCCCCAGCATTTT.

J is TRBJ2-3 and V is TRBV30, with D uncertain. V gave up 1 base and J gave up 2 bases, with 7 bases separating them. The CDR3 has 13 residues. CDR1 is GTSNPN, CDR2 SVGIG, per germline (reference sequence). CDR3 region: CAWSGVVTDTQYF. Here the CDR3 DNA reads TGTGCCTGGAGTGGCGTGGTCACAGATACGCAGTATTTT.

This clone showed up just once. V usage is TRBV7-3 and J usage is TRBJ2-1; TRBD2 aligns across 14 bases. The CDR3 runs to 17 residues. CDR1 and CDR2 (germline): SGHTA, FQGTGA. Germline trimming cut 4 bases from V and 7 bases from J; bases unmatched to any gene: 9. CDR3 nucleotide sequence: TGTGCCAGCAGCTCATCTGCCGGGACTAGCGGGAGTAATGAGCAGTTCTTC. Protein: CASSSSAGTSGSNEQFF. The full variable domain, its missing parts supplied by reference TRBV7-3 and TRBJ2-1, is GAGVSQTPSNKVTEKGKYVELRCDPISGHTALYWYRQSLGQGPEFLIYFQGTGAADDSGLPNDRFFAVRPEGSVSTLKIQRTERGDSAVYLCASSSSAGTSGSNEQFFGPGTRLTVL.

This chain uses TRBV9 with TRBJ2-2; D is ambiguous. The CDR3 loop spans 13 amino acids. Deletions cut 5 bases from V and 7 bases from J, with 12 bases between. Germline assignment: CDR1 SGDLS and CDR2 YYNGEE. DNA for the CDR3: TGTGCCAGCAGACCCGCCCAGAACGGGGAGCTGTTTTTT. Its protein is CASRPAQNGELFF. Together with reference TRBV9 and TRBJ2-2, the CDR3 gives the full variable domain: DSGVTQTPKHLITATGQRVTLRCSPRSGDLSVYWYQQSLDQGLQFLIQYYNGEERAKGNILERFSAQQFPDLHSELNLSSLELGDSALYFCASRPAQNGELFFGEGSRLTVL.

The DNA for the CDR3 is TGTGCCAGCAGCCATACCGGGACTTCTCCCTACGAGCAGTACTTC. Protein product: CASSHTGTSPYEQYF. This chain uses TRBV5-4 with TRBJ2-7; D is perhaps TRBD2 (6 bases). The V gene lost 4 bases and the J gene lost 2 bases, with 16 bases spanning the gap. CDR1 and CDR2 (germline): SGHNT, YYREEE (reference sequence). The CDR3 has 15 amino acids.

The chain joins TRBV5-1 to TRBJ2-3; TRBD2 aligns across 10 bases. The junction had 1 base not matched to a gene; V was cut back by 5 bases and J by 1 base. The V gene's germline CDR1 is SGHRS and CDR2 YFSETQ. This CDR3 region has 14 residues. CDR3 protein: CASSTSGGTDTQYF. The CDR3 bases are TGCGCCAGCAGTACTAGCGGGGGCACAGATACGCAGTATTTT.

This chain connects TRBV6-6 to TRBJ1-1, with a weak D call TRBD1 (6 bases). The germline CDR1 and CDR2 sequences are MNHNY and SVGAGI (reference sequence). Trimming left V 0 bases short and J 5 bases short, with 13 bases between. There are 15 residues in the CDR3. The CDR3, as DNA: TGTGCCAGCAGTTACTCAGGATGGACAGATACTGAAGCTTTCTTT. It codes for CASSYSGWTDTEAFF.

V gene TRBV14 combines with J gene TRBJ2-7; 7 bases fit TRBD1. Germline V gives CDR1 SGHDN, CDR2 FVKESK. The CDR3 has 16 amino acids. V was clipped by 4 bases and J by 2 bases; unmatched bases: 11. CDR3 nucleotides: TGTGCCAGCAGCCTCCGGCCCGGACAGGACCCCTACGAGCAGTACTTC. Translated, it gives CASSLRPGQDPYEQYF.

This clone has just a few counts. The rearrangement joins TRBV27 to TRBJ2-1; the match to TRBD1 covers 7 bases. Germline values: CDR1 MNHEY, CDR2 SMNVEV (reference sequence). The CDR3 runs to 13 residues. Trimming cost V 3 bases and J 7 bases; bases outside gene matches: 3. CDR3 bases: TGTGCCAGCAGTTTCGACAGGGAAAATGAGCAGTTCTTC. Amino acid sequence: CASSFDRENEQFF.

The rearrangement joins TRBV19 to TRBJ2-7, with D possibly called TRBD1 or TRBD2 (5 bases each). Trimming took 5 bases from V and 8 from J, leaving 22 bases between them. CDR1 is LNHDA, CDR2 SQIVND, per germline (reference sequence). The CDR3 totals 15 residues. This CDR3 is CASSLSTRDLRKQYF. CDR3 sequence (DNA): TGTGCCAGTAGTTTATCTACCAGGGACCTGCGGAAGCAGTACTTC.

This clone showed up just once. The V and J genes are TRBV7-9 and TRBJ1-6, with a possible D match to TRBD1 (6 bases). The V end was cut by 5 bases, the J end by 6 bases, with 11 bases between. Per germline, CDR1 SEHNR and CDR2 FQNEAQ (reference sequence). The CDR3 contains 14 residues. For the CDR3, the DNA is TGTGCCAGCAGCCGGACAGAATCTAATTCACCCCTCCACTTT. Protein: CASSRTESNSPLHF.

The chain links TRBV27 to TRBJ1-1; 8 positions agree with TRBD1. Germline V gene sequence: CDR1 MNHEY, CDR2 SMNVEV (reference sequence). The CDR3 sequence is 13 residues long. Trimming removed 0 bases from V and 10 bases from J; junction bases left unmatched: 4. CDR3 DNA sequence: TGTGCCAGCAGTTTATCGGGACAGGCAGGAGCTTTCTTT. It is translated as CASSLSGQAGAFF.

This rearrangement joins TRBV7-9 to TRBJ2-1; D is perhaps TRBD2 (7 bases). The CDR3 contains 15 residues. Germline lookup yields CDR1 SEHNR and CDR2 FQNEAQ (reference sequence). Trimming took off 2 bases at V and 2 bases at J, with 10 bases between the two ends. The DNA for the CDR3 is TGTGCCAGCAGCTTAATGGGGGGGCCCTACAATGAGCAGTTCTTC. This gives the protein CASSLMGGPYNEQFF.

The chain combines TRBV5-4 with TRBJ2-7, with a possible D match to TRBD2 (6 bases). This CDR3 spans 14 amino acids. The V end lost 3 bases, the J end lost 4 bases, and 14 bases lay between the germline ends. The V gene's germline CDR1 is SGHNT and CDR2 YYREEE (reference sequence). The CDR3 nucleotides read TGTGCCAGCAGCTCGGCCGGGAGCACTTACGAGCAGTACTTC. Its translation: CASSSAGSTYEQYF.

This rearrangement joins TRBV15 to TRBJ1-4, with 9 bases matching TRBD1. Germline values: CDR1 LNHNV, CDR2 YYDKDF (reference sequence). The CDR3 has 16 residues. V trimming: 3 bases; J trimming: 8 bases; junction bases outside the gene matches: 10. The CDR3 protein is CATSRDRGLLMEKLFF. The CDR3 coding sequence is TGTGCCACCAGCAGGGACAGGGGACTTCTAATGGAAAAACTGTTTTTT.

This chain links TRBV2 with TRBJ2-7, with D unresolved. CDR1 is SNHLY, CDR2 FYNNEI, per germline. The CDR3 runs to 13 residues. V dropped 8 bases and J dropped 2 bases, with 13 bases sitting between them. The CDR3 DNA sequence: TGTGCCAGCTCCCCAACCCCTGCCTACGAGCAGTACTTC. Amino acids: CASSPTPAYEQYF.

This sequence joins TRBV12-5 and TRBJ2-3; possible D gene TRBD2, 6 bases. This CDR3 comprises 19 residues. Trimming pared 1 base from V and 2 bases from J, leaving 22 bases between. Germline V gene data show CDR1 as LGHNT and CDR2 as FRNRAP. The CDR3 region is CASGLAPGGRLPNTDTQYF. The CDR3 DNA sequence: TGTGCTAGTGGTTTGGCCCCCGGAGGGAGACTACCTAACACAGATACGCAGTATTTT.

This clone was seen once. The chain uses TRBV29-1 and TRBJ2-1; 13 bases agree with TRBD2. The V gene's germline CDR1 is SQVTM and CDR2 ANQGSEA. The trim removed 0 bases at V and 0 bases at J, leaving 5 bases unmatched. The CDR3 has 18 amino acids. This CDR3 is CSVEEPGLAGTSYNEQFF. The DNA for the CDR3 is TGCAGCGTTGAAGAACCGGGACTAGCGGGAACCTCCTACAATGAGCAGTTCTTC.

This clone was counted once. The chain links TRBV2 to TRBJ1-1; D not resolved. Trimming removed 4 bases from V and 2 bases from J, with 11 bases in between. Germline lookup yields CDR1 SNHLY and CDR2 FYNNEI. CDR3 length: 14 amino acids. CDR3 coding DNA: TGTGCCAGCAGTGCCCCGGGGATCAACACTGAAGCTTTCTTT. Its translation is CASSAPGINTEAFF.

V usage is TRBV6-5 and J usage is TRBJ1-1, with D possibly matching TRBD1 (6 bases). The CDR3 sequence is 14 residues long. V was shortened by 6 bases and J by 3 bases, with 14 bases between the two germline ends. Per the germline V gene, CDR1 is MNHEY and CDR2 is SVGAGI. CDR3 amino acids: CASRDRGRDTEAFF. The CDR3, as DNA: TGTGCCAGCAGAGACCGGGGGCGAGACACTGAAGCTTTCTTT.

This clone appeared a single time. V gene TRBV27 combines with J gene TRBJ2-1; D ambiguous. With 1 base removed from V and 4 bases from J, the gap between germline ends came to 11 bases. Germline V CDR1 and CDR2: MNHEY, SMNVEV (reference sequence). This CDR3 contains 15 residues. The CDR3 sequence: CASSLWEQRYNEQFF. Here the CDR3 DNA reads TGTGCCAGCAGTTTATGGGAACAAAGGTACAATGAGCAGTTCTTC.

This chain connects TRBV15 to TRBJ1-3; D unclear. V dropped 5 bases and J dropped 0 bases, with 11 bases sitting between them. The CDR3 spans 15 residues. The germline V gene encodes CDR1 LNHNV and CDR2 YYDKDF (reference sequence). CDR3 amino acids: CATSLGVLSGNTIYF. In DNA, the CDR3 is TGTGCCACCAGCCTCGGGGTCCTCTCTGGAAACACCATATATTTT.

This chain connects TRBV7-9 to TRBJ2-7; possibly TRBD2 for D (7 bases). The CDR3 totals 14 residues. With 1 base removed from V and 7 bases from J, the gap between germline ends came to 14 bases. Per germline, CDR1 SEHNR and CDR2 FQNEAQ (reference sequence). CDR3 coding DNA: TGTGCCAGCAGCTTAGAAGGGGGGGCGCGGGAGCAGTACTTC. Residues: CASSLEGGAREQYF.

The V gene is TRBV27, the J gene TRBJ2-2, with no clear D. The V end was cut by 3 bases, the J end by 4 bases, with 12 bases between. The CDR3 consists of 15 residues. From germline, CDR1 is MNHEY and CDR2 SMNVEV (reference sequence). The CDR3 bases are TGTGCCAGCAGTTTTGCTGGGGTTCGCACCGGGGAGCTGTTTTTT. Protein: CASSFAGVRTGELFF.

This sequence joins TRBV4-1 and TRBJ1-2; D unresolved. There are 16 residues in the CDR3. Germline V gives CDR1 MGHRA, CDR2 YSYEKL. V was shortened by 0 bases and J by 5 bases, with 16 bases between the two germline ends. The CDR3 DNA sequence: TGCGCCAGCAGCCAAGAGAATGGACTGTTGGGGTATGGCTACACCTTC. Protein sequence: CASSQENGLLGYGYTF.

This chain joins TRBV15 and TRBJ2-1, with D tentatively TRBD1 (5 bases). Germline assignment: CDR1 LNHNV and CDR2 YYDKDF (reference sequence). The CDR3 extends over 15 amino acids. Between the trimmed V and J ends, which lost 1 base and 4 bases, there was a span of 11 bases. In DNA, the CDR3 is TGTGCCACCAGCAGAGCAGGGCAGGGATACAATGAGCAGTTCTTC. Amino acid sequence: CATSRAGQGYNEQFF.

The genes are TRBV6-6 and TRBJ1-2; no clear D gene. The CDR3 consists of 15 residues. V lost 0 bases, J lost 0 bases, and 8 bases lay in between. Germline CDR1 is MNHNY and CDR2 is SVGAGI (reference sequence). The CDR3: CASSYSGGSNYGYTF. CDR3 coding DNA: TGTGCCAGCAGTTACTCGGGCGGATCTAACTATGGCTACACCTTC.